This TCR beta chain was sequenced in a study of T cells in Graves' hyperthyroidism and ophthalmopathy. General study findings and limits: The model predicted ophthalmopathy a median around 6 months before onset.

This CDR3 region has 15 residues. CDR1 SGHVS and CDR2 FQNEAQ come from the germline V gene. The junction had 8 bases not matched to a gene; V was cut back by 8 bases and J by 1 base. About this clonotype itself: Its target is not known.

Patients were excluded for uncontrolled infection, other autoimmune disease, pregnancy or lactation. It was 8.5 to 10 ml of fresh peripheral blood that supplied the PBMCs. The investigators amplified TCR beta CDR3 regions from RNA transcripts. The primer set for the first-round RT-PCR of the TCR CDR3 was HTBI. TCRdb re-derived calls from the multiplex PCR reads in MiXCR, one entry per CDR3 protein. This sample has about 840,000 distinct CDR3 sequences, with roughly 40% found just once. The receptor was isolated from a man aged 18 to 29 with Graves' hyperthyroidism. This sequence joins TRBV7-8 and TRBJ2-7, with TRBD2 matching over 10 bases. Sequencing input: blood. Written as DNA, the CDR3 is TGTGCCAGCCGGCCGGGACTAGCGTTTTCCTACGAGCAGTACTTC. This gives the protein CASRPGLAFSYEQYF.